This TCR beta chain was captured in a study of blood T cell repertoires in COVID-19. TCRdb's copy holds only in-frame clones and misses some; the assay was immunoSEQ multiplex PCR. The sample carries fewer than 350,000 clones, approximately 86% recorded once. There are 19 residues in the CDR3. Germline V gene sequence: CDR1 LGHNA, CDR2 YNFKEQ. V was clipped by 0 bases and J by 0 bases, with 20 bases between them. This chain links TRBV4-2 with TRBJ2-5; TRBD1 might be the D (6 bases). The sequence was obtained from a woman in her 30s who had recovered from COVID-19. Material for sequencing was peripheral blood. CDR3 sequence: CASSQDGGDRSKYQETQYF. The CDR3 DNA sequence: TGTGCCAGCAGCCAAGATGGGGGCGACCGTTCGAAATACCAAGAGACCCAGTACTTC.